What follows describes a single T cell receptor beta chain. The data stem from a study of shared clonotypes between healthy human individuals. Under the authors' procedure: Filtering differed since immunoSEQ provided only junctions, with no quality scores. The protocol was immunoSEQ multiplex PCR, while the TCRdb copy is restricted to in-frame clones and leaves out a portion. The DNA was the basis for D and trimming; V, J and clone size are from that table. The repertoire holds more than 2 million clones, with 95% as singletons. V was clipped by 2 bases and J by 5 bases, with 12 bases between them. CDR3 length: 14 residues. CDR1 and CDR2 from the germline V gene are ENHRY and SYGVKD.

The chain couples TRBV10-3 to TRBJ2-5; D may be TRBD1 (5 bases). Sequencing was carried out using naive CD4+ T cells sorted from blood. This sample's subset: CD45RA+ positively selected. This TCR was sampled from a man in his late teens or twenties in good health. CDR3 loop: CAISEGQTQETQYF. The CDR3 bases are TGTGCCATCAGTGAGGGACAAACTCAGGAGACCCAGTACTTC.